The entry below gives a single T cell receptor (beta chain) sequence along with its context. Relative to the germline gene, one junction end is altered; a read error may explain this. These data are taken from a study of blood T cell repertoires in COVID-19. Study overall: From the United States, Italy and Spain came samples of acute and convalescent COVID-19.

The CDR3 sequence is 14 residues long. Germline CDR1 is MNHEY and CDR2 is SVGAGI. The data were produced by immunoSEQ multiplex PCR, yet TCRdb's version contains in-frame clones alone and is incomplete. The table records tens of thousands of clones, roughly 77% of them present only once. The TCR comes from a human donor with active or convalescent COVID-19. The donor label of this sample is uncertain. The chain uses TRBV6-5 and TRBJ1-2, with D tentatively TRBD1 (6 bases). Sequences were obtained from peripheral blood. The CDR3 bases are TGTGCCAGCAGTAAATTGACAGGTAACGATGGCTACACCTTC. Translating gives CASSKLTGNDGYTF.